One sample yielded the 10 T cell receptor beta chains listed below, sequenced in a study of blood T cell repertoires in COVID-19. Sequenced by immunoSEQ multiplex PCR; TCRdb stores in-frame clones only, minus some. This sample has about 260,000 clones; 84% occur once, and the top ten carry 3.5% to 5%. The sequenced material came from PBMCs or T cells enriched from blood (not recorded which). These receptors were collected from a man aged 25-45 years with acute COVID-19.

This clone was observed many times. V and J are TRBV7-6 and TRBJ1-5; D is uncertain. V was shortened by 5 bases and J by 7 bases, with 12 bases between the two germline ends. The germline CDR1 and CDR2 sequences are SGHVS and FNYEAQ. The CDR3 extends over 13 amino acids. The CDR3 here is CASSPTQRQPQHF. The DNA for the CDR3 is TGTGCCAGCAGCCCTACCCAGAGGCAGCCCCAGCATTTT.

The V gene is TRBV9, the J gene TRBJ2-4; 7 bases align to TRBD2. In germline, CDR1 is SGDLS, CDR2 YYNGEE. CDR3 length: 16 residues. The V segment lost 0 bases and the J segment 6 bases; nucleotides outside the gene matches: 9. The CDR3 spells CASSVDLRERGNIQYF. The CDR3 DNA sequence: TGTGCCAGCAGCGTAGATCTCAGGGAGCGGGGAAACATTCAGTACTTC. The full variable domain, completed using reference TRBV9 and TRBJ2-4, is DSGVTQTPKHLITATGQRVTLRCSPRSGDLSVYWYQQSLDQGLQFLIQYYNGEERAKGNILERFSAQQFPDLHSELNLSSLELGDSALYFCASSVDLRERGNIQYFGAGTRLSVL.

The chain couples TRBV6-6 to TRBJ2-1; maybe TRBD2 (6 bases). Trimming took off 2 bases at V and 2 bases at J, with 10 bases between the two ends. The length of the CDR3 is 15 residues. Germline CDR1 MNHNY, CDR2 SVGAGI (reference sequence). The CDR3: CASSYGGSAYNEQFF. CDR3 sequence (DNA): TGTGCCAGCAGTTACGGGGGGAGTGCCTACAATGAGCAGTTCTTC.

As for this clone: One end of the junction fails to match germline, which may point to a read error. The chain links TRBV5-1 to TRBJ2-3, with 12 bases identical to TRBD2. The CDR3 covers 18 residues. Germline V gene lookup returns CDR1 SGHRS and CDR2 YFSETQ. The DNA of the CDR3 is TGTGCCAGCAGCACCGGACTAGCGGGGTCCGCTAGCACAGATACGCAGTATTTT. Translation: CASSTGLAGSASTDTQYF. The variable domain in full, completed from reference TRBV5-1 and TRBJ2-3, reads KAGVTQTPRYLIKTRGQQVTLSCSPISGHRSVSWYQQTPGQGLQFLFEYFSETQRNKGNFPGRFSGRQFSNSRSEMNVSTLELGDSALYLCASSTGLAGSASTDTQYFGPGTRLTVL.

This clone appeared a few times. This chain links TRBV20-1 with TRBJ2-1; possible D gene TRBD2, 5 bases. The CDR3 is 13 residues long. V was trimmed by 3 bases and J by 9 bases, leaving 15 bases between them. The germline gives CDR1 DFQATT, CDR2 SNEGSKA (reference sequence). Written as DNA, the CDR3 is TGCAGTGCTAGTATATCGGACCGGGGTGAGCAGTTCTTC. Its protein is CSASISDRGEQFF.

J is TRBJ1-4 and V is TRBV30; maybe TRBD1 (6 bases). Germline lookup yields CDR1 GTSNPN and CDR2 SVGIG (reference sequence). Trimming stripped 7 bases from V and 0 bases from J, with 18 bases between. The CDR3 loop spans 16 amino acids. CDR3 sequence reads: CASNPDSLSTNEKLFF. CDR3 in DNA: TGTGCCTCCAACCCGGACAGTCTCTCAACTAATGAAAAACTGTTTTTT.

The chain has TRBV5-1 and TRBJ2-1; D gene uncertain. V lost 0 bases and J lost 0, with 7 bases in between. Germline values: CDR1 SGHRS, CDR2 YFSETQ. The CDR3 has 15 residues. CDR3 nucleotides: TGCGCCAGCAGCTTGGGGTTTAGCTCCTACAATGAGCAGTTCTTC. It is translated as CASSLGFSSYNEQFF.

The rearrangement joins TRBV4-2 to TRBJ2-1, with TRBD2 matching over 8 bases. The V segment lost 1 base and the J segment 6 bases; nucleotides outside the gene matches: 5. The CDR3 totals 15 residues. Germline lookup yields CDR1 LGHNA and CDR2 YNFKEQ. The CDR3 sequence: CASSQGTSGVNEQFF. CDR3 DNA sequence: TGTGCCAGCAGCCAAGGAACTAGCGGAGTCAATGAGCAGTTCTTC.

The J gene is TRBJ1-5, the V gene TRBV5-8; 7 positions match TRBD1. Trimming cost V 1 base and J 7 bases; bases outside gene matches: 5. Germline values: CDR1 SGHTS, CDR2 YDEGEE. The CDR3 sequence is 14 residues long. The CDR3: CASSLNRGGQPQHF. In DNA form, the CDR3 reads TGTGCCAGCAGCTTGAACAGGGGCGGGCAGCCCCAGCATTTT.

The CDR3 loop is CASSADRVREKLFF. The DNA for the CDR3 is TGTGCCAGCAGTGCGGACAGGGTCAGGGAAAAACTGTTTTTT. The chain is built from TRBV27 and TRBJ1-4; 8 nucleotides align to TRBD1. The CDR3 is 14 amino acids. J gave up 8 bases and V 5 bases, and 7 bases lay outside the gene matches. Germline lookup yields CDR1 MNHEY and CDR2 SMNVEV (reference sequence).